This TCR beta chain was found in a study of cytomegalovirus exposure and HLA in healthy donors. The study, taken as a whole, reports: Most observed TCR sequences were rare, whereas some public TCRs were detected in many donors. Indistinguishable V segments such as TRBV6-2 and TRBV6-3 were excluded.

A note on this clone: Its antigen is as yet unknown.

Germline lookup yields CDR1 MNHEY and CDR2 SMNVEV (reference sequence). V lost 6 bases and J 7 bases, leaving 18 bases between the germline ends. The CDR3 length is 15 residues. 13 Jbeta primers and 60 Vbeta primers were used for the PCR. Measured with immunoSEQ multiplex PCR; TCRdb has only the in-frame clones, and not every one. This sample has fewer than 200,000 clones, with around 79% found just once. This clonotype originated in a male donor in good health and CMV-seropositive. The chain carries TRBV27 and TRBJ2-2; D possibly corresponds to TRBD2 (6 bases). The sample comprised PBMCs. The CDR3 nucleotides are TGTGCCAGCAGCCCCTTACTAGCTCTGAGCGGGGAGCTGTTTTTT. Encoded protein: CASSPLLALSGELFF.